Below, 24 T cell receptor beta chains from the same sample are listed, as sequenced in a study of blood T cell repertoires in COVID-19. Method: immunoSEQ multiplex PCR; TCRdb's copy keeps in-frame clones and lacks some. The table includes about 270,000 clones, 80% to 95% detected once. The sequencing sample was made of PBMCs or T cells enriched from blood (not recorded which). The source is a man in his forties or fifties who had been exposed to COVID-19.

This sequence joins TRBV5-1 and TRBJ2-1, with D perhaps matching TRBD1 (7 bases). V was pared by 7 bases and J by 7 bases, with 27 bases between. Per the germline V gene, CDR1 is SGHRS and CDR2 is YFSETQ. CDR3 size: 17 residues. The CDR3 sequence: CASSIGGIPGGWNEQFF. The CDR3 coding sequence is TGCGCCAGCTCAATTGGGGGGATCCCAGGGGGATGGAATGAGCAGTTCTTC.

This clone appeared a single time. The chain combines TRBV7-3 with TRBJ2-7, with 8 bases matching TRBD2. The ends lost 3 bases at V and 2 bases at J; junction bases unmatched: 9. The CDR3 is 16 residues long. CDR1 and CDR2 from the germline V gene are SGHTA and FQGTGA. CDR3 nucleotides: TGTGCCAGCAGCTTGGGCCCGACTAGCGCAACCTACGAGCAGTACTTC. Translation gives CASSLGPTSATYEQYF.

The J gene is TRBJ1-4, the V gene TRBV7-9; 8 bases line up with TRBD1. V dropped 3 bases and J dropped 13; count of bases not matched to a gene: 7. The CDR3 extends over 13 amino acids. Germline assignment: CDR1 SEHNR and CDR2 FQNEAQ (reference sequence). The CDR3 DNA sequence: TGTGCCAGCAGCTTCGGACAGGGCGTTAGACTGTTTTTT. Translation: CASSFGQGVRLFF.

This clone was counted once. The gene calls are TRBV5-6 and TRBJ1-1; TRBD1 is a possible D gene (5 bases). Germline V CDR1 and CDR2: SGHDT, YYEEEE. Trimming cost V 0 bases and J 11 bases, with 17 bases left between them. The CDR3 loop spans 14 amino acids. CDR3 residues: CASSLERQMMVAFF. The CDR3 DNA reads as TGTGCCAGCAGCTTGGAACGACAGATGATGGTGGCTTTCTTT.

The chain couples TRBV10-3 to TRBJ1-5, with TRBD1 as a possible D gene (5 bases). The V end lost 0 bases, the J end lost 4 bases, and 7 bases lay between the germline ends. The length of the CDR3 is 14 residues. Germline-derived CDR1 and CDR2 are ENHRY and SYGVKD. The chain's CDR3 is CAISESGGNQPQHF. DNA of the CDR3: TGTGCCATCAGTGAGTCGGGGGGTAATCAGCCCCAGCATTTT.

The J gene is TRBJ2-7, the V gene TRBV5-5; 8 bases are a match to TRBD1. The CDR3 is made up of 15 amino acids. Germline trimming cut 4 bases from V and 1 base from J; bases unmatched to any gene: 7. Germline V gene sequence: CDR1 SGHKS, CDR2 YYEKEE (reference sequence). The CDR3 DNA follows: TGTGCCAGCAGCCCCGGGACAGGCCCTTCCTACGAGCAGTACTTC. It encodes CASSPGTGPSYEQYF. Complete variable domain (other parts from reference TRBV5-5 and TRBJ2-7): DAGVTQSPTHLIKTRGQQVTLRCSPISGHKSVSWYQQVLGQGPQFIFQYYEKEERGRGNFPDRFSARQFPNYSSELNVNALLLGDSALYLCASSPGTGPSYEQYFGPGTRLTVT.

This clone has a single count. In DNA form, the CDR3 reads TGCGCCAGCAGCCAGACTAGCGGGAGGGCCCGGGAGACCCAGTACTTC. Protein: CASSQTSGRARETQYF. The V call is TRBV4-3, the J call TRBJ2-5, with 14 bases identical to TRBD2. Germline-derived CDR1 and CDR2 are LGHNA and YSLEER. Trimming cost V 3 bases and J 5 bases; bases outside gene matches: 5. The CDR3 extends over 16 amino acids.

This chain links TRBV3-1 (or the pseudogene TRBV3-2) with TRBJ1-5; TRBD1 matches 12 bases. Germline CDR1 LGHDT, CDR2 YNNKEL (reference sequence). The CDR3 has 16 amino acids. V dropped 4 bases and J dropped 3; count of bases not matched to a gene: 4. The CDR3 region has the DNA TGTGCCAGCAGCCCCGGGACAGGGGGCAACAATCAGCCCCAGCATTTT. It is translated as CASSPGTGGNNQPQHF.

The V call is TRBV28, the J call TRBJ2-7; 10 bases line up with TRBD1. This CDR3 contains 13 residues. Germline assignment: CDR1 MDHEN and CDR2 SYDVKM. Trimming cost V 11 bases and J 2 bases; bases outside gene matches: 6. The DNA of the CDR3 is TGTGCCGTAACGGGACAGGGGACCTACGAGCAGTACTTC. Its translation is CAVTGQGTYEQYF.

The chain links TRBV25-1 to TRBJ2-2; 10 positions agree with TRBD2. The CDR3 loop spans 16 amino acids. With V trimmed by 1 base and J by 3 bases, 2 bases remained unmatched. Germline V gives CDR1 MGHDK, CDR2 SYGVNS. Written as DNA, the CDR3 is TGTGCCAGCAGTGAATCTCTAGCGGGAGACACCGGGGAGCTGTTTTTT. Translation gives CASSESLAGDTGELFF.

This clone has more than one count but fewer than ten. V is TRBV7-9 and J is TRBJ2-7, with D perhaps matching TRBD2 (5 bases). V lost 0 bases and J lost 2, with 8 bases in between. Germline V gene data show CDR1 as SEHNR and CDR2 as FQNEAQ (reference sequence). This CDR3 region has 14 residues. Here the CDR3 reads CASSLAGDTYEQYF. Written as DNA, the CDR3 is TGTGCCAGCAGCTTAGCGGGAGACACCTACGAGCAGTACTTC.

This chain links TRBV27 with TRBJ2-7; 13 nucleotides match TRBD2. J was trimmed by 9 bases and V by 6 bases; bases with no gene match: 11. Germline V lookup: CDR1 MNHEY, CDR2 SMNVEV (reference sequence). The CDR3 contains 15 residues. This CDR3 is CASSPPLLAGGLQYF. The CDR3 nucleotides are TGTGCCAGCAGCCCCCCTCTACTAGCGGGAGGGTTGCAGTACTTC.

This clone has more than one count but fewer than ten. The chain is built from TRBV5-1 and TRBJ2-2; 10 positions match TRBD2. This CDR3 contains 18 residues. Unmatched junction bases numbered 11, after V lost 2 bases and J lost 4 bases. The germline V gene has CDR1 SGHRS and CDR2 YFSETQ. Here the CDR3 reads CASSLGFGLAVSTGELFF. In DNA form, the CDR3 reads TGCGCCAGCAGCTTAGGCTTTGGACTAGCGGTTTCCACCGGGGAGCTGTTTTTT.

The chain has TRBV6-5 and TRBJ2-7; a possible D gene is TRBD1 (6 bases). Between the trimmed V and J ends, which lost 8 bases and 0 bases, there was a span of 17 bases. CDR1 and CDR2 from the germline V gene are MNHEY and SVGAGI. The CDR3 is 15 residues long. CDR3 sequence: CASFSGPDSSYEQYF. CDR3 nucleotides: TGTGCCAGCTTCTCCGGACCGGACAGCTCCTACGAGCAGTACTTC.

DNA of the CDR3: TGTGCCAGTAGTAGGGACAGTGGATCCTACAATGAGCAGTTCTTC. It codes for CASSRDSGSYNEQFF. The J gene is TRBJ2-1, the V gene TRBV19, with TRBD1 matching 7 bases. After removal of 4 bases from V and 1 base from J, the junction contained 4 bases not matched to a gene. The CDR3 spans 15 residues. Per the germline V gene, CDR1 is LNHDA and CDR2 is SQIVND (reference sequence). The complete variable domain, with remaining parts taken from reference TRBV19 and TRBJ2-1, reads DGGITQSPKYLFRKEGQNVTLSCEQNLNHDAMYWYRQDPGQGLRLIYYSQIVNDFQKGDIAEGYSVSREKKESFPLTVTSAQKNPTAFYLCASSRDSGSYNEQFFGPGTRLTVL.

The chain has TRBV28 and TRBJ2-1, with 7 positions matching TRBD2. J lost 2 bases, V lost 7 bases, and 11 bases had no gene match. This CDR3 contains 16 residues. The germline V gene encodes CDR1 MDHEN and CDR2 SYDVKM. The CDR3: CASTVQGGRPYNEQFF. DNA for the CDR3: TGTGCCAGCACCGTCCAGGGAGGGAGGCCCTACAATGAGCAGTTCTTC.

The V call is TRBV4-2, the J call TRBJ2-5; D call uncertain. Per germline, CDR1 LGHNA and CDR2 YNFKEQ. Trimming stripped 0 bases from V and 5 bases from J, with 7 bases between. The CDR3 length is 13 residues. In nucleotides, the CDR3 is TGTGCCAGCAGCCAAGAGTCTACCGAGACCCAGTACTTC. Its protein is CASSQESTETQYF.

The rearrangement joins TRBV28 to TRBJ1-2; weak D call: TRBD1 (6 bases). CDR3 length equals 13 residues. The germline V gene has CDR1 MDHEN and CDR2 SYDVKM. Trimming removed 7 bases at V and 6 bases at J, with 15 bases between. The CDR3 DNA follows: TGTGCCAGCACCGTCAGGGGCAGGAATGGCTACACCTTC. Protein product: CASTVRGRNGYTF.

The chain recombines TRBV30 with TRBJ1-3, with 8 positions matching TRBD1. Germline V gene sequence: CDR1 GTSNPN, CDR2 SVGIG (reference sequence). CDR3 length: 14 residues. Trimming took 0 bases from V and 4 from J; bases not matched to a gene: 2. CDR3 protein: CAWSVRTGGNTIYF. The CDR3 DNA reads as TGTGCCTGGAGTGTAAGGACAGGGGGAAACACCATATATTTT.

The rearrangement links TRBV4-1 to TRBJ2-3; the match to TRBD1 covers 8 bases. The length of the CDR3 is 15 residues. The germline V gene has CDR1 MGHRA and CDR2 YSYEKL. Germline trimming cut 4 bases from V and 0 bases from J; bases unmatched to any gene: 3. The CDR3 is CASSRTGLSTDTQYF. In DNA, the CDR3 is TGCGCCAGCAGCCGGACAGGGCTAAGCACAGATACGCAGTATTTT.

The chain joins TRBV18 to TRBJ2-3; D is perhaps TRBD1 (6 bases). Deletions cut 3 bases from V and 4 bases from J, with 8 bases between. The CDR3 length is 13 residues. In germline, CDR1 is KGHSH, CDR2 LQKENI. CDR3 sequence (DNA): TGTGCCAGCTCACCGCAGGGGTCAGATACGCAGTATTTT. Its translation: CASSPQGSDTQYF.

This sequence joins TRBV3-1 (or the pseudogene TRBV3-2) and TRBJ2-1; 7 nucleotides line up with TRBD2. The V gene's germline CDR1 is LGHDT and CDR2 YNNKEL (reference sequence). The V gene end was trimmed by 4 bases and the J gene end by 5 bases; junction bases not matched to a gene: 8. This CDR3 has 15 amino acids. Written as DNA, the CDR3 is TGTGCCAGCAGCCCCGCCGAGCGGGACCACAATGAGCAGTTCTTC. Its translation is CASSPAERDHNEQFF.

J is TRBJ2-1 and V is TRBV27, with 10 nucleotides matching TRBD1. Germline CDR1 is MNHEY and CDR2 is SMNVEV (reference sequence). The V and J ends lost 6 bases and 9 bases, in that order; junction bases with no gene match: 8. There are 14 residues in the CDR3. This CDR3 is CASSRTGGEFEQFF. DNA for the CDR3: TGTGCCAGCAGCCGGACAGGGGGAGAATTTGAGCAGTTCTTC.

The chain links TRBV28 to TRBJ1-1; TRBD1 agrees at 8 bases. After removal of 5 bases from V and 5 bases from J, the junction contained 7 bases not matched to a gene. This CDR3 is 14 amino acids long. Germline lookup yields CDR1 MDHEN and CDR2 SYDVKM. The CDR3 reads CASSPLDRGTEAFF. In DNA, the CDR3 is TGTGCCAGCAGTCCCTTAGACAGGGGAACTGAAGCTTTCTTT.